These 21 T cell receptor beta chains share one sample of origin, sequenced in a study of technical replicates of blood from a few donors. The table came from immunoSEQ multiplex PCR; TCRdb's copy has only in-frame clones and leaves some out. The sample has approximately 75,000 clones, around four fifths seen once. Material: PBMCs. These receptor sequences come from a human donor in good health. Some clones in this sample may be carry-over from other donors' samples.

The rearrangement uses TRBV30 and TRBJ2-3; no clear D gene. CDR1 GTSNPN and CDR2 SVGIG come from the germline V gene (reference sequence). V was pared by 4 bases and J by 5 bases, with 7 bases between. The CDR3 extends over 11 amino acids. The CDR3 region is CAWTNVDTQYF. Here the CDR3 DNA reads TGTGCCTGGACTAACGTAGATACGCAGTATTTT.

The chain recombines TRBV4-3 with TRBJ1-2; the D gene is possibly TRBD1 (5 bases). V lost 1 base, J lost 8 bases, and 14 bases lay in between. CDR1 LGHNA and CDR2 YSLEER come from the germline V gene. The CDR3 has 14 residues. CDR3 DNA sequence: TGCGCCAGCAGCCAAGTCGCTCAGGGTCAGGGCTACACCTTC. The encoded protein is CASSQVAQGQGYTF.

The chain employs TRBV5-6 and TRBJ2-7; TRBD1 is a possible D gene (6 bases). Germline loops: CDR1 SGHDT, CDR2 YYEEEE. Trimming shortened V by 2 bases and J by 9 bases, and 21 bases separated the two germline ends. This CDR3 spans 15 amino acids. The CDR3 protein is CASSFLWTEILPQYF. CDR3 nucleotide sequence: TGTGCCAGCAGCTTTCTATGGACAGAAATTTTGCCGCAGTACTTC. Drawing the rest from reference TRBV5-6 and TRBJ2-7, the complete variable domain is DAGVTQSPTHLIKTRGQQVTLRCSPKSGHDTVSWYQQALGQGPQFIFQYYEEEERQRGNFPDRFSGHQFPNYSSELNVNALLLGDSALYLCASSFLWTEILPQYFGPGTRLTVT.

This chain joins TRBV6-1 and TRBJ1-2, with D possibly TRBD1 on 6 matching bases. This CDR3 contains 16 residues. Trimming removed 2 bases at V and 4 bases at J, with 17 bases between. Per germline, CDR1 MNHNS and CDR2 SASEGT. For the CDR3, the DNA is TGTGCCAGCAGTGAATCCGGGACAACTCTCGTCTATGGCTACACCTTC. Its translation: CASSESGTTLVYGYTF.

This clone was seen a single time. V usage is TRBV5-6 and J usage is TRBJ1-1; D uncertain. With 2 bases removed from V and 3 bases from J, the gap between germline ends came to 8 bases. Per the germline V gene, CDR1 is SGHDT and CDR2 is YYEEEE. The CDR3 spans 13 residues. The CDR3 sequence: CASSFQLDTEAFF. In nucleotides, the CDR3 is TGTGCCAGCAGCTTTCAGTTGGACACTGAAGCTTTCTTT. The whole variable domain, remainder taken from reference TRBV5-6 and TRBJ1-1, is DAGVTQSPTHLIKTRGQQVTLRCSPKSGHDTVSWYQQALGQGPQFIFQYYEEEERQRGNFPDRFSGHQFPNYSSELNVNALLLGDSALYLCASSFQLDTEAFFGQGTRLTVV.

The CDR3 sequence is CASSPPGTGSYEQYF. As DNA, the CDR3 is TGTGCCAGCAGCCCTCCCGGGACAGGGTCCTACGAGCAGTACTTC. This chain uses TRBV7-8 with TRBJ2-7; 9 bases match TRBD1. V shed 5 bases and J 1 base; nucleotides not matched to a gene: 6. The CDR3 extends over 15 amino acids. Germline V gene sequence: CDR1 SGHVS, CDR2 FQNEAQ.

This clone turned up a few times. The chain recombines TRBV30 with TRBJ1-1, with D unresolved. CDR3 length: 13 residues. CDR1 is GTSNPN, CDR2 SVGIG, per germline (reference sequence). The V end lost 3 bases, the J end lost 1 base, and 9 bases lay between the germline ends. CDR3 residues: CAWSPTGNTEAFF. The CDR3, as DNA: TGTGCCTGGAGCCCCACGGGGAACACTGAAGCTTTCTTT.

V usage is TRBV19 and J usage is TRBJ2-7; TRBD1 might be the D (6 bases). Germline CDR1 is LNHDA and CDR2 is SQIVND (reference sequence). V lost 6 bases and J 1 base, leaving 13 bases between the germline ends. This CDR3 has 14 amino acids. CDR3 protein: CASRSGVSSYEQYF. The CDR3 DNA follows: TGTGCCAGTAGATCAGGGGTTTCATCCTACGAGCAGTACTTC. The entire variable domain, with the rest obtained from reference TRBV19 and TRBJ2-7, is as follows: DGGITQSPKYLFRKEGQNVTLSCEQNLNHDAMYWYRQDPGQGLRLIYYSQIVNDFQKGDIAEGYSVSREKKESFPLTVTSAQKNPTAFYLCASRSGVSSYEQYFGPGTRLTVT.

The chain couples TRBV5-4 to TRBJ2-1; 11 bases are shared with TRBD2. The germline V gene has CDR1 SGHNT and CDR2 YYREEE (reference sequence). The CDR3 totals 18 residues. V lost 4 bases and J lost 9; bases outside the gene matches: 18. The CDR3 DNA reads as TGTGCCAGCAGCAGGGGACAGGGCCTAGCGGGGGGCCTCAGTGAGCAGTTCTTC. Translation gives CASSRGQGLAGGLSEQFF.

This clone appeared a single time. The chain recombines TRBV9 with TRBJ2-1; D ambiguous. The CDR3 runs to 15 residues. Germline V gives CDR1 SGDLS, CDR2 YYNGEE. Trimming cost V 1 base and J 8 bases, with 16 bases left between them. CDR3 bases: TGTGCCAGCAGCGTAAACAATGGGCTGGTGGATGAGCAGTTCTTC. This translates into CASSVNNGLVDEQFF.

The V and J genes are TRBV5-8 and TRBJ1-2; D not resolved. V was trimmed by 1 base and J by 13 bases, leaving 8 bases between them. Germline values: CDR1 SGHTS, CDR2 YDEGEE. CDR3 size: 10 residues. CDR3 in amino acids: CASSLTPVTF. Here the CDR3 DNA reads TGTGCCAGCAGCTTGACGCCGGTCACCTTC. Full variable domain (outside the CDR3, taken from reference TRBV5-8 and TRBJ1-2): EAGVTQSPTHLIKTRGQQATLRCSPISGHTSVYWYQQALGLGLQFLLWYDEGEERNRGNFPPRFSGRQFPNYSSELNVNALELEDSALYLCASSLTPVTFGSGTRLTVV.

This chain uses TRBV6-5 with TRBJ2-5, with D tentatively TRBD1 (6 bases). The CDR3 loop spans 14 amino acids. Germline assignment: CDR1 MNHEY and CDR2 SVGAGI. V was trimmed by 6 bases and J by 9 bases, leaving 20 bases between them. The CDR3 spells CASRPPTGSTAQYF. CDR3 in DNA: TGTGCCAGCAGGCCTCCGACAGGATCAACGGCCCAGTACTTC.

The chain uses TRBV29-1 and TRBJ1-5; 7 nucleotides align to TRBD1. CDR1 is SQVTM, CDR2 ANQGSEA, per germline. V lost 2 bases to trimming and J lost 4 bases; unmatched junction nucleotides: 8. The length of the CDR3 is 15 residues. In DNA form, the CDR3 reads TGCAGCGTTGAAATGGTGACAGGGTTTAATCAGCCCCAGCATTTT. Amino acid sequence: CSVEMVTGFNQPQHF. Variable domain in full (rest from reference TRBV29-1 and TRBJ1-5): SAVISQKPSRDICQRGTSLTIQCQVDSQVTMMFWYRQQPGQSLTLIATANQGSEATYESGFVIDKFPISRPNLTFSTLTVSNMSPEDSSIYLCSVEMVTGFNQPQHFGDGTRLSIL.

This clone came up once. The chain uses TRBV6-6 and TRBJ2-7, with 7 bases aligning to TRBD1. The V and J ends lost 2 bases and 6 bases, in that order; junction bases with no gene match: 4. The CDR3 is 13 residues long. Germline V gene data show CDR1 as MNHNY and CDR2 as SVGAGI (reference sequence). In DNA form, the CDR3 reads TGTGCCAGCAGTTACCCACAGGGGACCGAGCAGTACTTC. It is translated as CASSYPQGTEQYF.

This clone was recorded a few times. The chain carries TRBV6-1 and TRBJ1-6; 8 bases agree with TRBD1. With V trimmed by 2 bases and J by 6 bases, 3 bases remained unmatched. This CDR3 has 15 amino acids. Germline lookup yields CDR1 MNHNS and CDR2 SASEGT. Written as DNA, the CDR3 is TGTGCCAGCAGTGAAAGCGGACAGGGTAATTCACCCCTCCACTTT. Its protein product is CASSESGQGNSPLHF.

V and J are TRBV13 and TRBJ2-1, with TRBD1 matching 9 bases. There are 17 residues in the CDR3. Germline V gene lookup returns CDR1 PRHDT and CDR2 FYEKMQ (reference sequence). V lost 5 bases and J lost 5; bases outside the gene matches: 13. CDR3 loop: CASSTGQGPFFDNEQFF. The CDR3 coding sequence is TGTGCCAGCAGCACAGGACAGGGGCCGTTCTTCGACAATGAGCAGTTCTTC. Complete variable domain (other parts from reference TRBV13 and TRBJ2-1): AAGVIQSPRHLIKEKRETATLKCYPIPRHDTVYWYQQGPGQDPQFLISFYEKMQSDKGSIPDRFSAQQFSDYHSELNMSSLELGDSALYFCASSTGQGPFFDNEQFFGPGTRLTVL.

In this sample, this clone turned up once. The chain combines TRBV7-8 with TRBJ2-7, with TRBD2 matching 10 bases. There are 16 residues in the CDR3. Germline-derived CDR1 and CDR2 are SGHVS and FQNEAQ. The V segment lost 0 bases and the J segment 4 bases; nucleotides outside the gene matches: 6. In nucleotides, the CDR3 is TGTGCCAGCAGCTTAGCGTCTAGCGGGGGAGTATACGAGCAGTACTTC. It yields the protein CASSLASSGGVYEQYF.

The CDR3 bases are TGTGCCAGCAGTGTGGCAGGCCGAGGGGGTGGCTACACCTTC. Protein: CASSVAGRGGGYTF. This chain links TRBV2 with TRBJ1-2, with D possibly being TRBD1 (6 bases). CDR3 size: 14 residues. Trimming took off 4 bases at V and 7 bases at J, with 16 bases between the two ends. Germline CDR1 SNHLY, CDR2 FYNNEI.

This clone has a single count. The V call is TRBV28, the J call TRBJ2-3; no clear D gene. This CDR3 has 13 residues. Between the trimmed V and J ends, which lost 8 bases and 0 bases, there was a span of 9 bases. Germline V gene lookup returns CDR1 MDHEN and CDR2 SYDVKM. The CDR3: CASQDRSTDTQYF. The CDR3 DNA reads TGTGCCAGCCAGGATCGTAGCACAGATACGCAGTATTTT.

The chain combines TRBV19 with TRBJ2-7, with TRBD1 matching over 11 bases. This CDR3 contains 15 residues. V dropped 3 bases and J dropped 2; count of bases not matched to a gene: 3. Germline V gives CDR1 LNHDA, CDR2 SQIVND (reference sequence). CDR3 residues: CASSMGQGDPYEQYF. CDR3 coding DNA: TGTGCCAGTAGTATGGGACAGGGGGATCCCTACGAGCAGTACTTC.

This chain connects TRBV11-3 to TRBJ2-1; D possibly corresponds to TRBD2 (6 bases). The CDR3 consists of 17 residues. Germline assignment: CDR1 SGHNT and CDR2 YENEEA. Deletions cut 2 bases from V and 0 bases from J, with 14 bases between. The CDR3 nucleotides read TGTGCCAGCAGCTTATCGGCCGGGGGACTCTCCTACAATGAGCAGTTCTTC. As protein: CASSLSAGGLSYNEQFF.